This T cell receptor (beta chain) was identified during a study of OX40 agonist ivuxolimab in advanced cancers. Clones were read by immunoSEQ multiplex PCR, and TCRdb kept only the in-frame ones, dropping some. The repertoire has approximately 65,000 clones, about nine tenths of them found once; the top ten carry 0.38%. The V gene's germline CDR1 is MGHRA and CDR2 YSYEKL. The CDR3 contains 15 residues. The germline V and J ends were trimmed by 4 bases and 0 bases, with 7 bases remaining between them. Sequenced material: CD4+ or CD8+ T cells sorted from blood, taken in a trial of the OX40 agonist ivuxolimab. The V gene is TRBV4-1, the J gene TRBJ2-6, with D unresolved. This sequence originates from an adult with an advanced solid tumor such as melanoma, head and neck, liver or kidney cancer. The DNA for the CDR3 is TGCGCCAGCAGCCCATTGGGCTCTGGGGCCAACGTCCTGACTTTC. The encoded protein is CASSPLGSGANVLTF.